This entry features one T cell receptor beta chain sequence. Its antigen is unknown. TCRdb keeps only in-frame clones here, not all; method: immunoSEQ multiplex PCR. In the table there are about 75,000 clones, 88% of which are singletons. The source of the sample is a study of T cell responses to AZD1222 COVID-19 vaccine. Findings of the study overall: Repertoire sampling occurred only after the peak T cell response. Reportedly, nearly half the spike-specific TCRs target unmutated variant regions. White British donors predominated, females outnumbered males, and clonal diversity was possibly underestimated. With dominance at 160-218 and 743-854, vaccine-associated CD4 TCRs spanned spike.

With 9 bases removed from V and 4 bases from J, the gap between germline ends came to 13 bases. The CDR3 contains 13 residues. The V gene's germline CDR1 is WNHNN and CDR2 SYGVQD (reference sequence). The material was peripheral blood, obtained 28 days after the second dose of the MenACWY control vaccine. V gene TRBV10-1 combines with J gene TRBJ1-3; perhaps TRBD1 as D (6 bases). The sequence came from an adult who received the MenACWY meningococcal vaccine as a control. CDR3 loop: CARKQGSGNTIYF. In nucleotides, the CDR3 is TGCGCCAGAAAACAGGGTTCAGGAAACACCATATATTTT.